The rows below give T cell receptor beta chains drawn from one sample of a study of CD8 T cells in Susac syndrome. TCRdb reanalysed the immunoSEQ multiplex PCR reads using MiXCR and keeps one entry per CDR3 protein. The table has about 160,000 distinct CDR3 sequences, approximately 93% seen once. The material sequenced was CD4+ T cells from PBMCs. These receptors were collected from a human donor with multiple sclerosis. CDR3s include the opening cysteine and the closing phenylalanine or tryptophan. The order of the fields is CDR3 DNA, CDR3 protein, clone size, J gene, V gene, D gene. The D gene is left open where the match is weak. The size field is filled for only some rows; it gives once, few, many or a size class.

TGTGCCAGCAGTACCCAACAGGGAGGCACTGAAGCTTTCTTT CASSTQQGGTEAFF - TRBJ1-1 TRBV2 -
TGTGCCACCAGCAGAGATCGGCAGCCCCAGCATTTT CATSRDRQPQHF - TRBJ1-5 TRBV15 -
TGCGCCAGCAGCTCTACAGGGGACAGCAATCAGCCCCAGCATTTT CASSSTGDSNQPQHF - TRBJ1-5 TRBV5-1 TRBD1
TGTGCCAGCAGCCCACTGATTCGCGGGAGGGCCCAGGAGCAGTTCTTC CASSPLIRGRAQEQFF - TRBJ2-1 TRBV3-1 TRBD2
TGTGCCAGCAGTTTGCCCAATCAGCCCCAGCATTTT CASSLPNQPQHF few TRBJ1-5 TRBV28 -
TGTGCCAGCAGCTCACCGGGACTAGCGGGAGGGAGAACCACCGGGGAGCTGTTTTTT CASSSPGLAGGRTTGELFF - TRBJ2-2 TRBV7-8 TRBD2
TGTGCCAGCAGCTCAATCGAGGGAACGGACGAGCAGTACTTC CASSSIEGTDEQYF - TRBJ2-7 TRBV28 -
TGTGCCAGCAGTTTCTCGCGGGAGTGGGAGACCCAGTACTTC CASSFSREWETQYF - TRBJ2-5 TRBV12-3/TRBV12-4 TRBD2
TGTGCCAGCAGTTTAGCGGGAACAACCGGGGAGCTGTTTTTT CASSLAGTTGELFF - TRBJ2-2 TRBV7-9 TRBD2
TGTGCCTGGAGTGTAACCGGGGAGCTGTTTTTT CAWSVTGELFF - TRBJ2-2 TRBV30 -
TGTGCCAGCAGCTTAGTGGCCTACAATGAGCAGTTCTTC CASSLVAYNEQFF once TRBJ2-1 TRBV5-6 -
TGTGCCAGCAGTTTCCAAAACTCCTACAATGAGCAGTTCTTC CASSFQNSYNEQFF - TRBJ2-1 TRBV28 -
TGTGCCAGCAGCTCTACAGGGGCCTGGGAGACCCAGTACTTC CASSSTGAWETQYF - TRBJ2-5 TRBV7-2 TRBD1
TGTGCCAGCAGTTTAAGGGAGGGCCTATATGGCTACACCTTC CASSLREGLYGYTF once TRBJ1-2 TRBV27 -
TGTGCCAGCAGCCAAGATCACAAAGGACAGGATACCTATGGCTACACCTTC CASSQDHKGQDTYGYTF - TRBJ1-2 TRBV3-1 TRBD1
TGTGCCAGCAGCTCCCTTCGGCAAGCTGGGGCCAACGTCCTGACTTTC CASSSLRQAGANVLTF - TRBJ2-6 TRBV7-8 -
TGCAGTGCTAGATCAGAGGGGGGGACTGAAGCTTTCTTT CSARSEGGTEAFF - TRBJ1-1 TRBV20-1 -
TGTGCCAGCAGCGTCAACCCAACGAACACCGGGGAGCTGTTTTTT CASSVNPTNTGELFF - TRBJ2-2 TRBV7-8 -
TGCAGCGTTGAAGATGAACAGTCCTACGAGCAGTACTTC CSVEDEQSYEQYF - TRBJ2-7 TRBV29-1 -
TGTGCCAGCAGCAAAGGTGGCTCGCCGGGCTTTTACAATGAGCAGTTCTTC CASSKGGSPGFYNEQFF - TRBJ2-1 TRBV21-1 -
TGCAGTGCTAGAGGCGGGCGATTCACAGATACGCAGTATTTT CSARGGRFTDTQYF - TRBJ2-3 TRBV20-1 -
TGCAGTGCGCCAGCGGGGACGGATAGCACAGATACGCAGTATTTT CSAPAGTDSTDTQYF - TRBJ2-3 TRBV20-1 TRBD2
TGTGCCACCATAAAACTAGCTCTTCCAACCCTTAACTCCTACGAGCAGTACTTC CATIKLALPTLNSYEQYF - TRBJ2-7 TRBV24-1 -
TGTGCCAGCAGTGAACCAGGACAGGCAAACACTGAAGCTTTCTTT CASSEPGQANTEAFF - TRBJ1-1 TRBV6-1 TRBD1
TGTGCCAGCAGTGATGGGCAATACAATCAGCCCCAGCATTTT CASSDGQYNQPQHF - TRBJ1-5 TRBV2 -
TGCGCCAGCAGCTTGGAGGGGCCGAACACTGAAGCTTTCTTT CASSLEGPNTEAFF - TRBJ1-1 TRBV5-1 -
TGTGCCAGCAGTTCGATTCCAGCGGGGCCCTCCTACGAGCAGTACTTC CASSSIPAGPSYEQYF - TRBJ2-7 TRBV12-3/TRBV12-4 TRBD2
TGTGCCAGCAGTGAGACTAGCGGGAGTTCCGATGAGCAGTTCTTC CASSETSGSSDEQFF - TRBJ2-1 TRBV2 TRBD2
TGTGCCAGCAGCTTTGGGACAGTATCCTACAATGAGCAGTTCTTC CASSFGTVSYNEQFF - TRBJ2-1 TRBV7-9 TRBD1
TGTGCCAGCAGCCTCATATATAACACTGAAGCTTTCTTT CASSLIYNTEAFF - TRBJ1-1 TRBV28 -
TGTGCCAGCAGCGATATGAACACTGAAGCTTTCTTT CASSDMNTEAFF - TRBJ1-1 TRBV28 -
TGTGCCAGCAGTGGACAGAACTATGGCTACACCTTC CASSGQNYGYTF - TRBJ1-2 TRBV12-3/TRBV12-4 -
TGTGCCTGGAGTGTACCAGGAAGTATGGATACGCAGTATTTT CAWSVPGSMDTQYF - TRBJ2-3 TRBV30 -
TGTGCCAGCAGCCCCATGCGGGAGCTGTTTTTT CASSPMRELFF - TRBJ2-2 TRBV7-2 -
TGTGCCTGGAGTCGGAGCAATCAGCCCCAGCATTTT CAWSRSNQPQHF - TRBJ1-5 TRBV30 -
TGTGCCAGCAGCACAGGACTGTACAATGAGCAGTTCTTC CASSTGLYNEQFF - TRBJ2-1 TRBV7-2 -
TGTGCCAGCAGCTCGTGGGGGAGGACGGATCAGCCCCAGCATTTT CASSSWGRTDQPQHF - TRBJ1-5 TRBV5-6 -
TGTGCCAGCAGCTTATGGAGACGCGGACACGAGCAGTACTTC CASSLWRRGHEQYF - TRBJ2-7 TRBV5-6 -
TGTGCCAGCAGTTACTCGACTGGGAGCCAGCCCCAGCATTTT CASSYSTGSQPQHF - TRBJ1-5 TRBV6-6 -
TGTGCCAGCAGCGCCCAAGGGGAGACCCAGTACTTC CASSAQGETQYF - TRBJ2-5 TRBV2 -
TGCGCCAGCAGCCAGAGCTTAGCCGGGGGCACAGATACGCAGTATTTT CASSQSLAGGTDTQYF - TRBJ2-3 TRBV4-1 -
TGTGCCAGCACCCCCCTTAGAAGTTGGGATGAGCAGTTCTTC CASTPLRSWDEQFF - TRBJ2-1 TRBV7-2 -
TGTGCCAGCAGTTGGACCGACACTCAAGAGACCCAGTACTTC CASSWTDTQETQYF - TRBJ2-5 TRBV7-8 -
TGTGCCAGCAGCTTAGCCGGGACAGGGGAATACGAGCAGTACTTC CASSLAGTGEYEQYF - TRBJ2-7 TRBV7-2 TRBD1
TGTGCCAGCAAACCCCCAAGACAGGGTGGCTACACCTTC CASKPPRQGGYTF - TRBJ1-2 TRBV12-3/TRBV12-4 TRBD1
TGTGCCTGGAGGACCGAAGGGGCCTACGAGCAGTACTTC CAWRTEGAYEQYF - TRBJ2-7 TRBV30 -
TGTGCCAGCAGCTTAGGGCTAGCGGGAGGGGATGAGCAGTTCTTC CASSLGLAGGDEQFF - TRBJ2-1 TRBV7-3 TRBD2
TGCAGTGCTGAGGATCAAACTAACGAGCAGTACTTC CSAEDQTNEQYF - TRBJ2-7 TRBV20-1 -
TGCAGTGCTAGACGCCGGATTGGAGCCTTC CSARRRIGAF once TRBJ1-2 TRBV20-1 -
TGCAGCGTTGAACTCCATTCAGGGGTGTTTGGCTACACCTTC CSVELHSGVFGYTF - TRBJ1-2 TRBV29-1 -
TGTGCCTCCCGACGGATAAACACCGGGGAGCTGTTTTTT CASRRINTGELFF - TRBJ2-2 TRBV28 -
TGTGCCAGCAGCTTAGCGAGGGATGAGCAGTTCTTC CASSLARDEQFF once TRBJ2-1 TRBV7-9 -
TGTGCCAGCAGCCAACCTGCTGCGGCCGGGGAGCTGTTTTTT CASSQPAAAGELFF once TRBJ2-2 TRBV3-1 -
TGTGCCTGGAGCACGGGGCAGACGCTAACTGGTGGCTACACCTTC CAWSTGQTLTGGYTF - TRBJ1-2 TRBV30 -
TGTGCCAGCAGCTCCTGGTCCGATGGCTACACCTTC CASSSWSDGYTF - TRBJ1-2 TRBV5-4 -